This TCR beta chain appears in the sequencing data of a study of patients and donors after allogeneic stem cell transplantation. TCRdb re-analysed the RT-PCR reads in MiXCR, keeping a single row per CDR3 protein. The table includes fewer than 75,000 distinct CDR3 sequences, around 27% detected once. This clonotype has a handful of counts. This CDR3 is built from 19 residues. V lost 5 bases and J lost 4; bases outside the gene matches: 22. Germline loops: CDR1 MNHEY, CDR2 SMNVEV (reference sequence). The chain has TRBV27 and TRBJ1-1; 7 bases fit TRBD1. The material sequenced was blood, either unsorted or a sorted T cell fraction (not recorded which). This TCR was sampled from a human donor who was either an allogeneic HSCT recipient or a stem cell or donor lymphocyte infusion donor (not recorded which). It is not recorded whose cells these are; they may come from a transplant donor. The CDR3 nucleotides are TGTGCCAGCAGTACGATATGGGGCCCTTGGAGAGGGGGCGGCACTGAAGCTTTCTTT. It translates to CASSTIWGPWRGGGTEAFF.